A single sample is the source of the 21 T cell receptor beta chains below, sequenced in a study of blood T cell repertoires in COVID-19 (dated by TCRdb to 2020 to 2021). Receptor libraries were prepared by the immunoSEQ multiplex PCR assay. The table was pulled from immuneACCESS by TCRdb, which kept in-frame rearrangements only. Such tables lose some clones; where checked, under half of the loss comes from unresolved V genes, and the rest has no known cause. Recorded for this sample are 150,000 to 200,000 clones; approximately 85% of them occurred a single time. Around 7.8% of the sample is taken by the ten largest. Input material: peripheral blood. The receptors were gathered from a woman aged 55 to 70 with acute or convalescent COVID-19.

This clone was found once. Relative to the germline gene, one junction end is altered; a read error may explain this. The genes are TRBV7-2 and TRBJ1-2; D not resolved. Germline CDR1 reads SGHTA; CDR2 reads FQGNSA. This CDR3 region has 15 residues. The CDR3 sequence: CASTLRRASNYGYTF. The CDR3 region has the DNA TGTGCCAGCACCTTACGGAGGGCTTCGAACTATGGCTACACCTTC.

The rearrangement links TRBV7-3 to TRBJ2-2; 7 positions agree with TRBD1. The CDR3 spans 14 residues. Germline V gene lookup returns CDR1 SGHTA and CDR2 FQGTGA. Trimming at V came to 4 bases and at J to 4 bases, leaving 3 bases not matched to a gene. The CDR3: CASSSGQSTGELFF. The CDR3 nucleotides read TGTGCCAGCAGCTCGGGACAGAGCACCGGGGAGCTGTTTTTT. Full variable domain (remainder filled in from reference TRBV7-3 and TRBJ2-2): GAGVSQTPSNKVTEKGKYVELRCDPISGHTALYWYRQSLGQGPEFLIYFQGTGAADDSGLPNDRFFAVRPEGSVSTLKIQRTERGDSAVYLCASSSGQSTGELFFGEGSRLTVL.

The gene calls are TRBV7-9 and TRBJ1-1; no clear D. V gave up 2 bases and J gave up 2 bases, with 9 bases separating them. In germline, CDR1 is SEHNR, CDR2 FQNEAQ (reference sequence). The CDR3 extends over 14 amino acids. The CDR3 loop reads CASSLRRPNTEAFF. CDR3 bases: TGTGCCAGCAGCTTACGCAGGCCAAACACTGAAGCTTTCTTT.

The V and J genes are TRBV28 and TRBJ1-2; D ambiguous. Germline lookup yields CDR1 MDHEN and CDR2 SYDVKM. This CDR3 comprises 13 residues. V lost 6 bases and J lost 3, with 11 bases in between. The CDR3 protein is CASSWPSHYGYTF. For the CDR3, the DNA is TGTGCCAGCAGCTGGCCTTCCCACTATGGCTACACCTTC.

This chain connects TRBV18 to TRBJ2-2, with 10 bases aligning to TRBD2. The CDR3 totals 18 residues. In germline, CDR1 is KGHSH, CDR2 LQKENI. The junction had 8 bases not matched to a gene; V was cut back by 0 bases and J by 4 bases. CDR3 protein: CASSPPGLAGVGTGELFF. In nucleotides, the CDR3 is TGTGCCAGCTCACCACCGGGTCTAGCGGGAGTTGGCACCGGGGAGCTGTTTTTT.

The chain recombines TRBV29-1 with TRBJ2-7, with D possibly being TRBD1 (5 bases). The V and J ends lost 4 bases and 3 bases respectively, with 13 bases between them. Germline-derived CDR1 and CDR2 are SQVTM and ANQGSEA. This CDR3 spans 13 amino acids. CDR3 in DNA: TGCAGCGTTGGAGTAGCTAGGGGCTACGAGCAGTACTTC. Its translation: CSVGVARGYEQYF.

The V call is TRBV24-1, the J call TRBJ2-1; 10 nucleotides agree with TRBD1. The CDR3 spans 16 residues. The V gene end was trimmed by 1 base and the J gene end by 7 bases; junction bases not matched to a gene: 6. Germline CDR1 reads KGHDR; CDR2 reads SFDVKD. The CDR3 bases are TGTGCCACCAGTGATTTCGGGGACAGGGGAAAGAATGAGCAGTTCTTC. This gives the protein CATSDFGDRGKNEQFF.

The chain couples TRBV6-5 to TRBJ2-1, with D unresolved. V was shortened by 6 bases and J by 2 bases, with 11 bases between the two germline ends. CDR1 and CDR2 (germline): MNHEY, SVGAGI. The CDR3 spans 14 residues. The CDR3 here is CASRPTYTYNEQFF. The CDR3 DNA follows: TGTGCCAGCAGGCCCACCTATACCTACAATGAGCAGTTCTTC.

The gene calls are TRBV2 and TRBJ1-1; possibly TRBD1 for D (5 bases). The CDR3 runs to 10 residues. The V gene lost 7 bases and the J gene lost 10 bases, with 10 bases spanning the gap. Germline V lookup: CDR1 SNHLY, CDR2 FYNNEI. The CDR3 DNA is TGTGCCAGCACTGGCGGGACAGCTTTCTTT. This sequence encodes CASTGGTAFF. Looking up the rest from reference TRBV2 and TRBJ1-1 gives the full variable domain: EPEVTQTPSHQVTQMGQEVILRCVPISNHLYFYWYRQILGQKVEFLVSFYNNEISEKSEIFDDQFSVERPDGSNFTLKIRSTKLEDSAMYFCASTGGTAFFGQGTRLTVV.

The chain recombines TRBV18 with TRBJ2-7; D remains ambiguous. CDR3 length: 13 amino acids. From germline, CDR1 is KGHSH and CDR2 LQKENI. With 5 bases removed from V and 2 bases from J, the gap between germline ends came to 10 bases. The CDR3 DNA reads TGTGCCAGCTCATCTTCAGGTACCTACGAGCAGTACTTC. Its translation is CASSSSGTYEQYF.

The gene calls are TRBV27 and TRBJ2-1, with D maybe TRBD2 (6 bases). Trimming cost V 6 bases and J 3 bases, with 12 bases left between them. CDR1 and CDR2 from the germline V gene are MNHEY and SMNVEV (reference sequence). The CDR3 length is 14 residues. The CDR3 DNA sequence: TGTGCCAGCAGCCCCGGGACTTACTACAATGAGCAGTTCTTC. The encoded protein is CASSPGTYYNEQFF.

The CDR3 loop reads CATSSHAVGDEKLFF. The CDR3 DNA reads as TGTGCCACCAGCAGCCACGCCGTAGGGGATGAAAAACTGTTTTTT. The chain couples TRBV15 to TRBJ1-4; TRBD1 might be the D (5 bases). The CDR3 loop spans 15 amino acids. Germline V gene lookup returns CDR1 LNHNV and CDR2 YYDKDF (reference sequence). The V end was cut by 3 bases, the J end by 6 bases, with 14 bases between.

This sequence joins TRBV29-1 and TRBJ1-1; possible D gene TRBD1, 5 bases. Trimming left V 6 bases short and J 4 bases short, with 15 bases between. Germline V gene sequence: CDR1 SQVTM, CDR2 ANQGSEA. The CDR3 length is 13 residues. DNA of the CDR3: TGCAGCGTCCTTGGGGGGACCTTCACTGAAGCTTTCTTT. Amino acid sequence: CSVLGGTFTEAFF.

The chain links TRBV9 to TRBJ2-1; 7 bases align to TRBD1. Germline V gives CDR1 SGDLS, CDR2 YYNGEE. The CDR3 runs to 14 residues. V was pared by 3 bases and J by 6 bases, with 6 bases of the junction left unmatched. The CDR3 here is CASSGTGALNEQFF. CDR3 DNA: TGTGCCAGCAGCGGCACAGGGGCTCTCAATGAGCAGTTCTTC. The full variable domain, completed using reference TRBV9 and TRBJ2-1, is DSGVTQTPKHLITATGQRVTLRCSPRSGDLSVYWYQQSLDQGLQFLIQYYNGEERAKGNILERFSAQQFPDLHSELNLSSLELGDSALYFCASSGTGALNEQFFGPGTRLTVL.

The CDR3 nucleotides are TGTGCCAGCAGCTCGGGACAGAGACACTATGGCTACACCTTC. It specifies CASSSGQRHYGYTF. The J gene is TRBJ1-2, the V gene TRBV28; 7 nucleotides align to TRBD1. This CDR3 comprises 14 residues. Germline values: CDR1 MDHEN, CDR2 SYDVKM. V was clipped by 6 bases and J by 3 bases; unmatched bases: 7.

The CDR3 spells CAWSVLLSGANVLTF. CDR3 coding DNA: TGTGCCTGGAGTGTACTCCTCTCTGGGGCCAACGTCCTGACTTTC. J is TRBJ2-6 and V is TRBV30, with no clear D. The germline V gene has CDR1 GTSNPN and CDR2 SVGIG (reference sequence). V lost 0 bases to trimming and J lost 0 bases, with 6 bases between them. The CDR3 extends over 15 amino acids.

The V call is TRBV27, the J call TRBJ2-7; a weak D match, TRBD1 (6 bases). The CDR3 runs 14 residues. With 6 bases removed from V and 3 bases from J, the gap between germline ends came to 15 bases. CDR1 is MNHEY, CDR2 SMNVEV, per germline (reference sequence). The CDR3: CASSHRVVRYEQYV. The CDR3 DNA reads TGTGCCAGCAGCCACAGGGTAGTTCGCTACGAGCAGTACGTC.

The CDR3 nucleotides are TGTGCCAGCAGCCAGGCTAGCGGGAGAGGAAATGAGCAGTTCTTC. It is translated as CASSQASGRGNEQFF. V usage is TRBV3-1 (or the pseudogene TRBV3-2) and J usage is TRBJ2-1, with 10 positions matching TRBD2. CDR1 LGHDT and CDR2 YNNKEL come from the germline V gene (reference sequence). The CDR3 is 15 amino acids. Trimming took 3 bases from V and 7 from J; bases not matched to a gene: 6.

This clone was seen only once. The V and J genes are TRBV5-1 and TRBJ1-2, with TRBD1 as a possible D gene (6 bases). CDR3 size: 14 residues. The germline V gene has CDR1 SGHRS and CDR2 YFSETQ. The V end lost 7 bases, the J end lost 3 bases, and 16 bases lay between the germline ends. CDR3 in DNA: TGCGCCAGCGCCGAAACAGGGTTCGACTATGGCTACACCTTC. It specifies CASAETGFDYGYTF.

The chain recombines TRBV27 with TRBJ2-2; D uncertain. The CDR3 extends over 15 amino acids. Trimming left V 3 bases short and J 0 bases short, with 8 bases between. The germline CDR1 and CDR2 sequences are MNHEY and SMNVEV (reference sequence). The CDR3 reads CASSLLAPNTGELFF. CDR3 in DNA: TGTGCCAGCAGTTTGTTAGCCCCGAACACCGGGGAGCTGTTTTTT.

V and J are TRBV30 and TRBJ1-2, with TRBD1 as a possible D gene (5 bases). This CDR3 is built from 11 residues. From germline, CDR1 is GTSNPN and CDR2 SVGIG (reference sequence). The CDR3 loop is CAVRRGVGYTF. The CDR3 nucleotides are TGTGCTGTCCGGCGGGGGGTGGGCTACACCTTC.